Presented here are 31 T cell receptor beta chains from one specimen sequenced in a study of T cell changes during pregnancy in multiple sclerosis. Sequencing used immunoSEQ multiplex PCR; TCRdb keeps in-frame clones, though not all of them. The profile shows some 29,000 clones, around 89% of them singletons. The sample was CD8+ T cells from peripheral blood mononuclear cells, taken in the third trimester of pregnancy. The receptor source for this set is a female donor with multiple sclerosis, enrolled in a pregnancy study.

The chain recombines TRBV28 with TRBJ1-2; D might be TRBD1 (6 bases). The CDR3 sequence is 16 residues long. From germline, CDR1 is MDHEN and CDR2 SYDVKM. V lost 6 bases and J 7 bases, leaving 24 bases between the germline ends. The CDR3, as DNA: TGTGCCAGCAGCCCACGCCAGGGGCGTCTTAGTGGTGGCTACACCTTC. This sequence encodes CASSPRQGRLSGGYTF.

The chain joins TRBV21-1 to TRBJ1-4; TRBD1, the D gene given by the table, was not confirmed from the DNA. TRBV21-1 is a known pseudogene. The CDR3 totals 19 residues. CDR3 DNA sequence: TGTGCCAGCAGCGGCGCCGAGGGACACTTGAATGCAACTAATGAAAAACTGTTTTTT. Its translation is CASSGAEGHLNATNEKLFF.

The CDR3: CASSLAGQGGTYEQYF. CDR3 bases: TGCGCCAGCAGCTTGGCGGGACAGGGGGGAACCTACGAGCAGTACTTC. This chain connects TRBV5-1 to TRBJ2-7; 11 positions agree with TRBD1. The CDR3 contains 16 residues. The J segment lost 2 bases and the V segment lost 0 bases, leaving 4 bases of the junction unmatched. Germline CDR1 and CDR2: SGHRS and YFSETQ.

The gene calls are TRBV27 and TRBJ2-4, with 10 bases lining up with TRBD1. This CDR3 comprises 14 residues. V shed 3 bases, J shed 7 bases, and the junction held 3 bases outside the gene matches. Germline loops: CDR1 MNHEY, CDR2 SMNVEV (reference sequence). CDR3 bases: TGTGCCAGCAGTTTTGGGGGACAGGGGAACATTCAGTACTTC. Amino acids: CASSFGGQGNIQYF.

V gene TRBV5-1 combines with J gene TRBJ2-7; 8 nucleotides agree with TRBD1. This CDR3 is built from 14 residues. Unmatched junction bases numbered 1, after V lost 0 bases and J lost 2 bases. Germline V gives CDR1 SGHRS, CDR2 YFSETQ. This CDR3 is CASSLATGAYEQYF. CDR3 DNA sequence: TGCGCCAGCAGCTTGGCGACAGGGGCCTACGAGCAGTACTTC.

V is TRBV9 and J is TRBJ2-5; a weak D match, TRBD2 (5 bases). V lost 4 bases, J lost 2 bases, and 9 bases lay in between. The germline V gene has CDR1 SGDLS and CDR2 YYNGEE. The CDR3 covers 13 residues. The CDR3 loop reads CASSPDYQETQYF. CDR3 coding DNA: TGTGCCAGCAGCCCCGACTATCAAGAGACCCAGTACTTC.

This sequence joins TRBV29-1 and TRBJ2-7; D is possibly TRBD1 (5 bases). Trimming took 3 bases from V and 2 from J, leaving 11 bases between them. The CDR3 has 13 amino acids. Germline V lookup: CDR1 SQVTM, CDR2 ANQGSEA. The CDR3 is CSVDVLGAYEQYF. The CDR3 nucleotides read TGCAGCGTTGACGTGTTAGGGGCCTACGAGCAGTACTTC.

The chain carries TRBV7-8 and TRBJ2-4; 7 bases are shared with TRBD2. CDR1 and CDR2 from the germline V gene are SGHVS and FQNEAQ. Germline trimming cut 5 bases from V and 2 bases from J; bases unmatched to any gene: 6. The CDR3 is 15 amino acids. The CDR3 DNA reads as TGTGCCAGCAGCGAAAGCGGGACCCCCAAAAACATTCAGTACTTC. This translates into CASSESGTPKNIQYF. The complete variable domain, with remaining parts taken from reference TRBV7-8 and TRBJ2-4, reads GAGVSQSPRYKVAKRGQDVALRCDPISGHVSLFWYQQALGQGPEFLTYFQNEAQLDKSGLPSDRFFAERPEGSVSTLKIQRTQQEDSAVYLCASSESGTPKNIQYFGAGTRLSVL.

The rearrangement links TRBV7-6 to TRBJ1-2; a possible D gene is TRBD1 (6 bases). Germline CDR1 and CDR2: SGHVS and FNYEAQ. This CDR3 has 13 amino acids. V was clipped by 5 bases and J by 8 bases, with 15 bases between them. CDR3 DNA: TGTGCCAGCAGCATGGGACATTCTCAGGGCTACACCTTC. This gives the protein CASSMGHSQGYTF.

V and J are TRBV7-2 and TRBJ2-2; TRBD2 matches 11 bases. V lost 2 bases to trimming and J lost 1 base; unmatched junction nucleotides: 3. Germline values: CDR1 SGHTA, CDR2 FQGNSA. This CDR3 is 17 amino acids long. The CDR3 bases are TGTGCCAGCAGCTTATTTAGCGGGGGGGGGAACACCGGGGAGCTGTTTTTT. It codes for CASSLFSGGGNTGELFF. The full variable domain, completed using reference TRBV7-2 and TRBJ2-2, is GAGVSQSPSNKVTEKGKDVELRCDPISGHTALYWYRQSLGQGLEFLIYFQGNSAPDKSGLPSDRFSAERTGGSVSTLTIQRTQQEDSAVYLCASSLFSGGGNTGELFFGEGSRLTVL.

This rearrangement joins TRBV6-6 to TRBJ2-5, with a weak D call TRBD1 (5 bases). Per germline, CDR1 MNHNY and CDR2 SVGAGI (reference sequence). The CDR3 consists of 14 residues. V was shortened by 2 bases and J by 3 bases, with 10 bases between the two germline ends. The CDR3 reads CASSYRAGKETQYF. The CDR3 coding sequence is TGTGCCAGCAGTTACCGGGCAGGGAAAGAGACCCAGTACTTC.

The chain joins TRBV7-6 to TRBJ2-7; 7 nucleotides line up with TRBD2. CDR1 and CDR2 (germline): SGHVS, FNYEAQ. The CDR3 is made up of 16 amino acids. Trimming at V came to 4 bases and at J to 0 bases, leaving 9 bases not matched to a gene. The CDR3 nucleotides are TGTGCCAGCAGCTCCTCCACTAGCGCTCCCTCCTACGAGCAGTACTTC. Its protein product is CASSSSTSAPSYEQYF. The full variable domain, its missing parts supplied by reference TRBV7-6 and TRBJ2-7, is GAGVSQSPRYKVTKRGQDVALRCDPISGHVSLYWYRQALGQGPEFLTYFNYEAQQDKSGLPNDRFSAERPEGSISTLTIQRTEQRDSAMYRCASSSSTSAPSYEQYFGPGTRLTVT.

This rearrangement joins TRBV5-1 to TRBJ2-4, with D perhaps TRBD1 (6 bases). The ends were cut back, 7 bases at V and 6 bases at J, with 17 bases in the middle. Germline CDR1 reads SGHRS; CDR2 reads YFSETQ. CDR3 size: 14 residues. CDR3 sequence: CASRISGDSNIQYF. Written as DNA, the CDR3 is TGCGCCAGCCGTATTTCAGGGGATTCAAACATTCAGTACTTC.

This rearrangement joins TRBV10-3 to TRBJ2-7, with TRBD1 as a possible D gene (6 bases). The CDR3 runs 15 residues. The V end lost 10 bases, the J end lost 1 base, and 20 bases lay between the germline ends. CDR1 ENHRY and CDR2 SYGVKD come from the germline V gene. The DNA for the CDR3 is TGTGCCACCAATACCCCTACAGGGAAATCCTACGAGCAGTACTTC. Encoded protein: CATNTPTGKSYEQYF.

The rearrangement joins TRBV13 to TRBJ2-1, with TRBD1 matching over 9 bases. This CDR3 spans 15 amino acids. V shed 4 bases and J 3 bases; nucleotides not matched to a gene: 4. Germline-derived CDR1 and CDR2 are PRHDT and FYEKMQ (reference sequence). In nucleotides, the CDR3 is TGTGCCAGCAGCTCCCGGGACAGGGTCTACAATGAGCAGTTCTTC. This gives the protein CASSSRDRVYNEQFF.

This chain joins TRBV6-5 and TRBJ1-6, with unresolved D. Looked up from germline, CDR1 is MNHEY and CDR2 is SVGAGI. This CDR3 contains 15 residues. Trimming left V 7 bases short and J 7 bases short, with 17 bases between. In DNA form, the CDR3 reads TGTGCCAGCACTACACTCCGGCGGGTAAATTCACCCCTCCACTTT. Its translation: CASTTLRRVNSPLHF.

CDR3 DNA: TGCGCCAGCAGCCAAGGAAACAGTGAAGAGACCCAGTACTTC. It codes for CASSQGNSEETQYF. The chain links TRBV4-1 to TRBJ2-5; no definite D call. Germline V lookup: CDR1 MGHRA, CDR2 YSYEKL. The CDR3 is 14 residues long. V was trimmed by 1 base and J by 3 bases, leaving 9 bases between them.

V usage is TRBV12-5 and J usage is TRBJ1-5, with TRBD1 matching 8 bases. CDR3 length: 17 residues. V gave up 0 bases and J gave up 7 bases; unmatched junction bases: 11. Germline assignment: CDR1 LGHNT and CDR2 FRNRAP. This chain's CDR3 is CASGLVPKGQGRQPQHF. The CDR3 coding sequence is TGTGCTAGTGGTTTGGTACCGAAAGGACAGGGTAGGCAGCCCCAGCATTTT.

The rearrangement joins TRBV4-1 to TRBJ2-7; 7 bases are shared with TRBD1. V was clipped by 6 bases and J by 3 bases; unmatched bases: 5. The CDR3 length is 13 residues. CDR1 MGHRA and CDR2 YSYEKL come from the germline V gene. The CDR3 region is CASSPAGGYEQYF. In DNA form, the CDR3 reads TGCGCCAGCAGTCCTGCAGGGGGCTACGAGCAGTACTTC.

This clone was observed a single time. The gene calls are TRBV5-5 and TRBJ1-2; TRBD1 is a possible D gene (5 bases). Germline assignment: CDR1 SGHKS and CDR2 YYEKEE (reference sequence). The CDR3 is 15 residues long. V dropped 5 bases and J dropped 0 bases, with 14 bases sitting between them. In DNA, the CDR3 is TGTGCCAGCAGGGAGACAGAGCTCACTAACTATGGCTACACCTTC. Amino acid sequence: CASRETELTNYGYTF. Combining the CDR3 with reference TRBV5-5 and TRBJ1-2 gives the whole variable domain DAGVTQSPTHLIKTRGQQVTLRCSPISGHKSVSWYQQVLGQGPQFIFQYYEKEERGRGNFPDRFSARQFPNYSSELNVNALLLGDSALYLCASRETELTNYGYTFGSGTRLTVV.

This sequence joins TRBV7-9 and TRBJ2-7; TRBD2 aligns across 8 bases. Trimming removed 5 bases from V and 4 bases from J; junction bases left unmatched: 13. This CDR3 spans 16 amino acids. Germline V gene sequence: CDR1 SEHNR, CDR2 FQNEAQ (reference sequence). The CDR3 DNA sequence: TGTGCCAGCAGCCTTAGGAAGACTAGCGAAGAGTACGAGCAGTACTTC. Translation: CASSLRKTSEEYEQYF.

The chain has TRBV7-9 and TRBJ2-1, with 10 bases that match TRBD2. The germline gives CDR1 SEHNR, CDR2 FQNEAQ (reference sequence). The ends lost 4 bases at V and 4 bases at J; junction bases unmatched: 1. This CDR3 contains 14 residues. DNA of the CDR3: TGTGCCAGCAGCTCTAGCGGGGGTTACAATGAGCAGTTCTTC. Residues: CASSSSGGYNEQFF.

This rearrangement joins TRBV27 to TRBJ1-6; D gene uncertain. Germline CDR1 is MNHEY and CDR2 is SMNVEV (reference sequence). CDR3 length equals 16 residues. V shed 3 bases and J shed 0 bases, with 9 bases lying between them. CDR3 in DNA: TGTGCCAGCAGTTTGGTCCGGAGCTCCTATAATTCACCCCTCCACTTT. This codes for CASSLVRSSYNSPLHF.

This clone was seen a single time. The V and J genes are TRBV4-1 and TRBJ2-7, with TRBD2 matching over 7 bases. Losses at the gene ends were 0 bases for V and 0 bases for J; bases not matched to a gene: 8. CDR3 length: 17 amino acids. CDR1 is MGHRA, CDR2 YSYEKL, per germline. CDR3 sequence reads: CASSQDMPSGFSYEQYF. The CDR3 DNA sequence: TGCGCCAGCAGCCAAGATATGCCTAGCGGCTTCTCCTACGAGCAGTACTTC.

For the CDR3, the DNA is TGTGCCAGCAGGGAATTGGGGGGACGAAACACTGAAGCTTTCTTT. Translating gives CASRELGGRNTEAFF. The chain uses TRBV28 and TRBJ1-1; D is perhaps TRBD1 (5 bases). Germline values: CDR1 MDHEN, CDR2 SYDVKM. V lost 6 bases, J lost 2 bases, and 16 bases lay in between. The CDR3 consists of 15 residues.

The chain combines TRBV9 with TRBJ1-1; no reliable D call. Per the germline V gene, CDR1 is SGDLS and CDR2 is YYNGEE. V dropped 0 bases and J dropped 5 bases, with 14 bases sitting between them. The CDR3 covers 15 residues. CDR3 sequence reads: CASSVGGSSGTEAFF. The CDR3 DNA is TGTGCCAGCAGCGTAGGCGGATCGTCCGGGACTGAAGCTTTCTTT.

J is TRBJ2-3 and V is TRBV28; 8 bases are a match to TRBD2. The CDR3 is made up of 15 amino acids. The germline V gene has CDR1 MDHEN and CDR2 SYDVKM. V dropped 10 bases and J dropped 3; count of bases not matched to a gene: 12. This CDR3 is CAISSAGEGTDTQYF. As DNA, the CDR3 is TGTGCCATCTCCTCAGCGGGAGAGGGGACAGATACGCAGTATTTT.

This clone was observed a few times. Other DNA sequences from this sample encode an identical CDR3 as well. The gene calls are TRBV9 and TRBJ1-1; 11 bases agree with TRBD1. Germline V gene data show CDR1 as SGDLS and CDR2 as YYNGEE. V trimming: 4 bases; J trimming: 4 bases; junction bases outside the gene matches: 6. The length of the CDR3 is 15 residues. The CDR3 nucleotides read TGTGCCAGCAGCCTATCGGGGACAGGGGGCACTGAAGCTTTCTTT. Amino acids: CASSLSGTGGTEAFF.

The chain combines TRBV2 with TRBJ1-1; tentative D call: TRBD1 (6 bases). Germline assignment: CDR1 SNHLY and CDR2 FYNNEI. This CDR3 region has 14 residues. V lost 9 bases, J lost 4 bases, and 18 bases lay in between. CDR3 residues: CARDLRQELTEAFF. Here the CDR3 DNA reads TGTGCCAGGGATTTGAGACAGGAGCTCACTGAAGCTTTCTTT.

V gene TRBV4-2 combines with J gene TRBJ2-3; no reliable D call. This CDR3 comprises 12 residues. V shed 4 bases and J shed 6 bases, with 8 bases lying between them. Germline loops: CDR1 LGHNA, CDR2 YNFKEQ. The CDR3 DNA reads TGTGCCAGCAGCCCCGTCGGGGATACGCAGTATTTT. It specifies CASSPVGDTQYF.

The J gene is TRBJ1-1, the V gene TRBV7-2; 7 nucleotides agree with TRBD1. Trimming removed 5 bases from V and 1 base from J; junction bases left unmatched: 4. Germline lookup yields CDR1 SGHTA and CDR2 FQGNSA. The CDR3 length is 14 residues. CDR3 DNA sequence: TGTGCCAGCAGCCGCCGACAGGGGAACACTGAAGCTTTCTTT. Translated: CASSRRQGNTEAFF.